This entry lists 26 T cell receptor beta chains sequenced from one sample in a study of identical twins. TCRdb reprocessed the 5' RACE reads with MiXCR, giving one entry per CDR3 protein. This table holds about 390,000 distinct CDR3 sequences, roughly 9% found once. Input material: naive T cells sorted from blood. These receptors came from a woman between 45 and 60 years old in good health.

This clonotype was observed a handful of times. The chain combines TRBV5-1 with TRBJ1-1; D remains ambiguous. Germline V CDR1 and CDR2: SGHRS, YFSETQ. CDR3 length equals 14 residues. V lost 8 bases, J lost 0 bases, and 14 bases lay in between. In DNA, the CDR3 is TGCGCCAGTCGGGGATTAGGGATGAACACTGAAGCTTTCTTT. This encodes CASRGLGMNTEAFF.

There are many counts of this clonotype. The chain joins TRBV5-1 to TRBJ2-1; 7 nucleotides line up with TRBD2. With 3 bases clipped from V and 7 bases from J, the junction kept 4 bases outside the gene matches. This CDR3 region has 13 residues. Germline assignment: CDR1 SGHRS and CDR2 YFSETQ. Written as DNA, the CDR3 is TGCGCCAGCAGCTGGACTAGTCCAAATGAGCAGTTCTTC. The encoded protein is CASSWTSPNEQFF.

This clonotype has just a few counts. The CDR3 DNA is TGCGCCAGCAGCTCAGGACAGGGAGGCGAGCAGTACTTC. It encodes CASSSGQGGEQYF. The gene calls are TRBV5-1 and TRBJ2-7; 8 positions agree with TRBD1. V lost 3 bases and J lost 6; bases outside the gene matches: 5. The CDR3 is made up of 13 amino acids. Germline V gene lookup returns CDR1 SGHRS and CDR2 YFSETQ.

The rearrangement joins TRBV5-1 to TRBJ2-1; D may be TRBD2 (6 bases). Trimming shortened V by 7 bases and J by 2 bases, and 10 bases separated the two germline ends. The germline V gene has CDR1 SGHRS and CDR2 YFSETQ. The CDR3 has 13 amino acids. CDR3 in DNA: TGCGCCAGCGCCCGGGAGACCTACAATGAGCAGTTCTTC. Protein product: CASARETYNEQFF.

The chain carries TRBV12-3 or TRBV12-4 and TRBJ2-1, with 12 nucleotides matching TRBD1. This CDR3 contains 15 residues. V shed 3 bases, J shed 12 bases, and the junction held 9 bases outside the gene matches. As DNA, the CDR3 is TGTGCCAGCAGTTTGGGGACAGGGGGCCCCTTGGTGCAGTTCTTC. Amino acid sequence: CASSLGTGGPLVQFF.

This clonotype was observed a handful of times. The V gene is TRBV5-6, the J gene TRBJ2-7; the D call may be TRBD1 or TRBD2 (5 bases each). V shed 3 bases and J shed 4 bases, with 14 bases lying between them. The CDR3 contains 14 residues. CDR1 and CDR2 from the germline V gene are SGHDT and YYEEEE. CDR3 amino acids: CASSSEGRPYEQYF. The DNA of the CDR3 is TGTGCCAGCAGCTCAGAGGGACGGCCGTACGAGCAGTACTTC.

There are many counts of this clonotype. V and J are TRBV27 and TRBJ1-1, with D uncertain. Germline CDR1 and CDR2: MNHEY and SMNVEV (reference sequence). The CDR3 has 14 amino acids. Trimming removed 3 bases from V and 1 base from J, with 9 bases in between. The CDR3, as DNA: TGTGCCAGCAGTTTTACAGCCCAGAACACTGAAGCTTTCTTT. This encodes CASSFTAQNTEAFF.

At least ten counts were recorded for this clonotype. This rearrangement joins TRBV4-1 to TRBJ2-1, with D perhaps TRBD1 (6 bases). With 3 bases removed from V and 5 bases from J, the gap between germline ends came to 17 bases. The V gene's germline CDR1 is MGHRA and CDR2 YSYEKL. This CDR3 spans 16 amino acids. The CDR3 DNA reads TGCGCCAGCAGCCAGGCCTTGTGGACAGTGGACAATGAGCAGTTCTTC. It translates to CASSQALWTVDNEQFF.

This chain connects TRBV7-9 to TRBJ2-1; TRBD2 agrees at 8 bases. The CDR3 has 17 amino acids. Germline assignment: CDR1 SEHNR and CDR2 FQNEAQ (reference sequence). Trimming took 1 base from V and 2 from J; bases not matched to a gene: 7. CDR3 nucleotides: TGTGCCAGCAGCTTAGGAGGGCTAGCGGGTACCTACAATGAGCAGTTCTTC. It translates to CASSLGGLAGTYNEQFF.

This clonotype was detected a few times. The V and J genes are TRBV11-2 and TRBJ1-2, with D maybe TRBD1 (6 bases). There are 13 residues in the CDR3. Trimming left V 5 bases short and J 7 bases short, with 14 bases between. Per the germline V gene, CDR1 is SGHAT and CDR2 is FQNNGV. CDR3 nucleotides: TGTGCCAGCAGCCTCAGGACAGCGGGTGGCTACACCTTC. The encoded protein is CASSLRTAGGYTF. The entire variable domain, with the rest obtained from reference TRBV11-2 and TRBJ1-2, is as follows: EAGVAQSPRYKIIEKRQSVAFWCNPISGHATLYWYQQILGQGPKLLIQFQNNGVVDDSQLPKDRFSAERLKGVDSTLKIQPAKLEDSAVYLCASSLRTAGGYTFGSGTRLTVV.

This clonotype was seen at least ten times. This chain links TRBV5-1 with TRBJ1-1; D is ambiguous. Germline loops: CDR1 SGHRS, CDR2 YFSETQ. The CDR3 sequence is 15 residues long. The germline V and J ends were trimmed by 4 bases and 1 base, with 14 bases remaining between them. The CDR3 nucleotides are TGCGCCAGCAGCCCGGATGGACGGCAGAACACTGAAGCTTTCTTT. Protein sequence: CASSPDGRQNTEAFF.

This clonotype was detected only a few times. This chain uses TRBV19 with TRBJ2-3; D possibly corresponds to TRBD2 (5 bases). CDR3 length equals 14 residues. V was cut by 5 bases and J by 2 bases, with 11 bases left in between. The V gene's germline CDR1 is LNHDA and CDR2 SQIVND (reference sequence). CDR3 residues: CASSDGGFTDTQYF. DNA of the CDR3: TGTGCCAGTAGTGACGGAGGATTCACAGATACGCAGTATTTT. Variable domain in full (rest from reference TRBV19 and TRBJ2-3): DGGITQSPKYLFRKEGQNVTLSCEQNLNHDAMYWYRQDPGQGLRLIYYSQIVNDFQKGDIAEGYSVSREKKESFPLTVTSAQKNPTAFYLCASSDGGFTDTQYFGPGTRLTVL.

The V and J genes are TRBV9 and TRBJ2-3; D unclear. This CDR3 spans 16 amino acids. Trimming shortened V by 0 bases and J by 2 bases, and 13 bases separated the two germline ends. Looked up from germline, CDR1 is SGDLS and CDR2 is YYNGEE. In nucleotides, the CDR3 is TGTGCCAGCAGCGTAGGGGTAACTACCAACACAGATACGCAGTATTTT. Translating gives CASSVGVTTNTDTQYF.

This clonotype came up many times. The chain joins TRBV12-3 or TRBV12-4 to TRBJ2-7; possible D gene TRBD1, 5 bases. The CDR3 is 12 residues long. V lost 3 bases and J 5 bases, leaving 8 bases between the germline ends. CDR3 residues: CASSFQGNEQYF. The CDR3 DNA sequence: TGTGCCAGCAGTTTTCAGGGTAACGAGCAGTACTTC.

The genes are TRBV5-1 and TRBJ2-1, with TRBD2 identical over 10 bases. The V gene end was trimmed by 4 bases and the J gene end by 8 bases; junction bases not matched to a gene: 9. The germline V gene encodes CDR1 SGHRS and CDR2 YFSETQ. This CDR3 has 15 amino acids. The CDR3: CASSRRTSGHDEQFF. The CDR3 region has the DNA TGCGCCAGCAGCCGCCGGACTAGCGGCCATGATGAGCAGTTCTTC.

V gene TRBV5-1 combines with J gene TRBJ1-2, with 7 bases matching TRBD1. CDR1 and CDR2 (germline): SGHRS, YFSETQ. V shed 4 bases, J shed 7 bases, and the junction held 4 bases outside the gene matches. This CDR3 contains 12 residues. CDR3 DNA: TGCGCCAGCAGCGGGGACAGTTTTGGCTACACCTTC. Translating gives CASSGDSFGYTF.

This clonotype was picked up many times. This sequence joins TRBV10-3 and TRBJ2-7; 12 nucleotides line up with TRBD1. V shed 10 bases, J shed 0 bases, and the junction held 13 bases outside the gene matches. The germline V gene encodes CDR1 ENHRY and CDR2 SYGVKD. This CDR3 is built from 17 residues. CDR3 sequence reads: CASREGQGAIFSYEQYF. The CDR3 nucleotides read TGTGCCAGCAGGGAGGGACAGGGGGCTATATTCTCCTACGAGCAGTACTTC.

In this sample, this clonotype turned up many times. The V and J genes are TRBV11-3 and TRBJ2-2, with 9 bases fitting TRBD1. V gave up 4 bases and J gave up 6 bases; unmatched junction bases: 3. The CDR3 contains 14 residues. Germline CDR1 SGHNT, CDR2 YENEEA. CDR3 protein: CASSYRTGAGELFF. CDR3 bases: TGTGCCAGCAGCTACCGGACAGGGGCCGGGGAGCTGTTTTTT. Full variable domain (remainder filled in from reference TRBV11-3 and TRBJ2-2): EAGVVQSPRYKIIEKKQPVAFWCNPISGHNTLYWYLQNLGQGPELLIRYENEEAVDDSQLPKDRFSAERLKGVDSTLKIQPAELGDSAVYLCASSYRTGAGELFFGEGSRLTVL.

This clonotype was observed a few times. The rearrangement joins TRBV5-5 to TRBJ2-3; D tentatively fits TRBD1 or TRBD2 (6 bases each). The CDR3 is 17 residues long. V was pared by 4 bases and J by 0 bases, with 18 bases between. Germline V gene data show CDR1 as SGHKS and CDR2 as YYEKEE (reference sequence). The CDR3 region has the DNA TGTGCCAGCAGCATATCCGGGGGCGGGTGGAGCACAGATACGCAGTATTTT. Translated: CASSISGGGWSTDTQYF.

J is TRBJ2-2 and V is TRBV19, with 9 bases identical to TRBD1. Germline V gene sequence: CDR1 LNHDA, CDR2 SQIVND (reference sequence). The CDR3 length is 16 residues. The J segment lost 3 bases and the V segment lost 2 bases, leaving 4 bases of the junction unmatched. DNA of the CDR3: TGTGCCAGTAGTATATCTGGGACAGGGTACACCGGGGAGCTGTTTTTT. Translating it yields CASSISGTGYTGELFF.

This clonotype was counted many times. V usage is TRBV12-3 or TRBV12-4 and J usage is TRBJ2-7, with D perhaps TRBD1 (5 bases). V lost 6 bases to trimming and J lost 2 bases, with 14 bases between them. CDR3 length: 14 residues. Here the CDR3 DNA reads TGTGCCAGCAGCGTGGCAGGGTTACCCTACGAGCAGTACTTC. Translating gives CASSVAGLPYEQYF.

This clonotype showed up just a few times. CDR3 residues: CASSQHPGEQYF. The CDR3 DNA is TGCGCCAGCAGCCAACACCCCGGCGAGCAGTACTTC. The chain is built from TRBV4-1 and TRBJ2-7; no clear D. This CDR3 spans 12 amino acids. Germline-derived CDR1 and CDR2 are MGHRA and YSYEKL. The V end was cut by 2 bases, the J end by 6 bases, with 8 bases between.

The sample holds many counts of this clonotype. V and J are TRBV12-3 or TRBV12-4 and TRBJ1-5; maybe TRBD1 (5 bases). The CDR3 loop spans 14 amino acids. Trimming stripped 2 bases from V and 4 bases from J, with 9 bases between. The CDR3: CASSLMGGNQPQHF. CDR3 nucleotide sequence: TGTGCCAGCAGTTTAATGGGGGGAAATCAGCCCCAGCATTTT.

A few counts support this clonotype. The chain recombines TRBV18 with TRBJ2-6; 9 bases align to TRBD1. The junction had 16 bases not matched to a gene; V was cut back by 9 bases and J by 1 base. Germline V lookup: CDR1 KGHSH, CDR2 LQKENI. The CDR3 covers 19 residues. CDR3 nucleotide sequence: TGTGCCAGTTTTTCAATAGCCGGGACAGGGACGTCTGGGGCCAACGTCCTGACTTTC. Its translation: CASFSIAGTGTSGANVLTF. Full variable domain (missing parts from reference TRBV18 and TRBJ2-6): NAGVMQNPRHLVRRRGQEARLRCSPMKGHSHVYWYRQLPEEGLKFMVYLQKENIIDESGMPKERFSAEFPKEGPSILRIQQVVRGDSAAYFCASFSIAGTGTSGANVLTFGAGSRLTVL.

V gene TRBV20-1 combines with J gene TRBJ2-1; D gene ambiguous. The V end was cut by 0 bases, the J end by 6 bases, with 15 bases between. Germline V gene lookup returns CDR1 DFQATT and CDR2 SNEGSKA (reference sequence). The CDR3 loop spans 15 amino acids. CDR3 amino acids: CSARDPVAAPNEQFF. DNA of the CDR3: TGCAGTGCTAGAGATCCTGTGGCTGCCCCCAATGAGCAGTTCTTC.

In its sample, this clonotype was seen a few times. The V call is TRBV6-4, the J call TRBJ1-3; no definite D call. V shed 2 bases and J shed 6 bases, with 2 bases lying between them. CDR1 and CDR2 (germline): MRHNA, SNTAGT. The CDR3 consists of 11 residues. CDR3: CASSDQNTIYF. For the CDR3, the DNA is TGTGCCAGCAGTGACCAAAACACCATATATTTT.